These 17 T cell receptor beta chains came from one sample sequenced in a study of T cells in tuberculosis. Produced via immunoSEQ multiplex PCR; TCRdb's table is partial and in-frame only. The table records approximately 31,000 clones, roughly 95% of them present only once. Sequenced: PBMCs. Receptor source: a donor between 10 and 35 years old with latent tuberculosis or without tuberculosis infection.

This chain connects TRBV6-4 to TRBJ2-2; D remains unclear. CDR1 is MRHNA and CDR2 is SNTAGT in the germline V gene. Trimming pared 5 bases from V and 4 bases from J, leaving 11 bases between. The CDR3 loop spans 14 amino acids. CDR3 sequence reads: CASSIILGTGELFF. DNA for the CDR3: TGTGCCAGCAGTATTATTCTCGGCACCGGGGAGCTGTTTTTT.

The chain links TRBV9 to TRBJ2-7, with TRBD1 as a possible D gene (6 bases). Germline assignment: CDR1 SGDLS and CDR2 YYNGEE. There are 14 residues in the CDR3. The ends were cut back, 0 bases at V and 9 bases at J, with 16 bases in the middle. CDR3 loop: CASSVATRGSWQYF. The CDR3 DNA sequence: TGTGCCAGCAGCGTAGCTACGAGGGGGAGTTGGCAGTACTTC.

V gene TRBV5-1 combines with J gene TRBJ1-1; D not certain. V dropped 5 bases and J dropped 5 bases, with 16 bases sitting between them. There are 14 residues in the CDR3. Germline V gene lookup returns CDR1 SGHRS and CDR2 YFSETQ. CDR3 region: CASRRERVQTEAFF. In DNA form, the CDR3 reads TGCGCCAGCAGGCGGGAACGGGTGCAGACTGAAGCTTTCTTT.

CDR3 amino acids: CASSLFGRGRYEQYF. The CDR3 nucleotides read TGTGCCAGCAGTTTATTTGGCAGGGGCAGATACGAGCAGTACTTC. The rearrangement joins TRBV28 to TRBJ2-7, with D maybe TRBD1 (6 bases). The germline V gene encodes CDR1 MDHEN and CDR2 SYDVKM. Trimming stripped 1 base from V and 4 bases from J, with 14 bases between. This CDR3 comprises 15 residues.

This chain connects TRBV7-6 to TRBJ2-7, with a tentative D call TRBD2 (5 bases). V shed 4 bases and J shed 5 bases, with 12 bases lying between them. Germline loops: CDR1 SGHVS, CDR2 FNYEAQ. This CDR3 has 13 residues. The CDR3 DNA reads as TGTGCCAGCAGCTACGAAGAGGGAAACGAGCAGTACTTC. Translating gives CASSYEEGNEQYF.

This rearrangement joins TRBV2 to TRBJ1-1, with a tentative D call TRBD1 (5 bases). This CDR3 has 13 amino acids. V lost 6 bases to trimming and J lost 5 bases, with 13 bases between them. Germline CDR1 SNHLY, CDR2 FYNNEI. As DNA, the CDR3 is TGTGCCAGCAGGCCAGGACATAAGACTGAAGCTTTCTTT. Its protein is CASRPGHKTEAFF.

The chain recombines TRBV28 with TRBJ1-1; TRBD1 agrees at 9 bases. V shed 3 bases and J 0 bases; nucleotides not matched to a gene: 8. The CDR3 runs 17 residues. Germline CDR1 is MDHEN and CDR2 is SYDVKM. Here the CDR3 reads CASSFETGGNLNTEAFF. The CDR3 nucleotides read TGTGCCAGCAGTTTTGAGACAGGGGGGAATTTGAACACTGAAGCTTTCTTT.

This chain uses TRBV5-1 with TRBJ2-5; D is possibly TRBD2 (6 bases). In germline, CDR1 is SGHRS, CDR2 YFSETQ. The CDR3 is 16 amino acids. Deletions cut 3 bases from V and 0 bases from J, with 15 bases between. CDR3 nucleotide sequence: TGCGCCAGCAGCTCGACGCCGGGGGAGTACCAAGAGACCCAGTACTTC. Its protein product is CASSSTPGEYQETQYF.

The genes are TRBV9 and TRBJ2-7, with TRBD1 matching over 10 bases. The germline gives CDR1 SGDLS, CDR2 YYNGEE. J was trimmed by 5 bases and V by 4 bases; bases with no gene match: 6. The CDR3 extends over 14 amino acids. The CDR3 sequence is CASSSDRGLDEQYF. CDR3 bases: TGTGCCAGCAGCTCAGACAGGGGGCTCGACGAGCAGTACTTC.

V and J are TRBV5-1 and TRBJ2-3; weak D call: TRBD2 (6 bases). The CDR3 extends over 16 amino acids. Germline V gives CDR1 SGHRS, CDR2 YFSETQ. The ends were cut back, 0 bases at V and 5 bases at J, with 16 bases in the middle. CDR3 bases: TGCGCCAGCAGCTTGGATGGTAGCCGGGGGAAAGATACGCAGTATTTT. Protein: CASSLDGSRGKDTQYF.

This chain connects TRBV6-5 to TRBJ1-1, with D possibly TRBD1 on 6 matching bases. CDR1 MNHEY and CDR2 SVGAGI come from the germline V gene. The V end was cut by 6 bases, the J end by 11 bases, with 22 bases between. CDR3 size: 14 residues. The CDR3 loop reads CASSKPTGQGSAFF. The DNA of the CDR3 is TGTGCCAGCAGCAAACCAACGGGGCAGGGGTCCGCTTTCTTT.

The V call is TRBV4-2, the J call TRBJ1-3, with 10 bases matching TRBD1. Germline V gene lookup returns CDR1 LGHNA and CDR2 YNFKEQ. The V and J ends lost 4 bases and 0 bases, in that order; junction bases with no gene match: 3. This CDR3 is built from 16 residues. The CDR3 is CASSRDRGPSGNTIYF. The CDR3 DNA reads TGTGCCAGCAGCCGGGACAGGGGACCCTCTGGAAACACCATATATTTT.

This chain links TRBV30 with TRBJ2-1; possible D gene TRBD2, 6 bases. Trimming pared 6 bases from V and 7 bases from J, leaving 16 bases between. The germline V gene encodes CDR1 GTSNPN and CDR2 SVGIG (reference sequence). The CDR3 consists of 13 residues. The CDR3 region is CACLDGSSNEQFF. The DNA of the CDR3 is TGTGCCTGTTTGGACGGGAGTAGTAATGAGCAGTTCTTC.

The chain couples TRBV13 to TRBJ2-1; no clear D. Germline V gives CDR1 PRHDT, CDR2 FYEKMQ (reference sequence). The CDR3 loop spans 13 amino acids. V shed 2 bases and J shed 6 bases, with 8 bases lying between them. The CDR3 spells CASSLSLGNEQFF. The CDR3 nucleotides read TGTGCCAGCAGCTTATCGCTAGGCAATGAGCAGTTCTTC.

The chain is built from TRBV9 and TRBJ2-7; D is perhaps TRBD1 (6 bases). The CDR3 has 12 residues. The V gene's germline CDR1 is SGDLS and CDR2 YYNGEE. V lost 1 base to trimming and J lost 7 bases, with 9 bases between them. CDR3 nucleotide sequence: TGTGCCAGCAGCGTAAGCCAGGGGGAGCAGTACTTC. Residues: CASSVSQGEQYF.

The chain is built from TRBV7-2 and TRBJ2-3, with 7 bases lining up with TRBD1. Germline V lookup: CDR1 SGHTA, CDR2 FQGNSA. CDR3 size: 12 residues. V trimming: 6 bases; J trimming: 4 bases; junction bases outside the gene matches: 1. The CDR3 region is CASRDRADTQYF. The CDR3 region has the DNA TGTGCCAGCAGAGACAGGGCAGATACGCAGTATTTT.

This chain joins TRBV5-4 and TRBJ1-1, with TRBD1 as a possible D gene (5 bases). V lost 0 bases, J lost 1 base, and 13 bases lay in between. Germline V lookup: CDR1 SGHNT, CDR2 YYREEE (reference sequence). The CDR3 runs to 16 residues. The CDR3 loop is CASSLAGNLGNTEAFF. In nucleotides, the CDR3 is TGTGCCAGCAGCTTGGCAGGGAACCTCGGGAACACTGAAGCTTTCTTT.